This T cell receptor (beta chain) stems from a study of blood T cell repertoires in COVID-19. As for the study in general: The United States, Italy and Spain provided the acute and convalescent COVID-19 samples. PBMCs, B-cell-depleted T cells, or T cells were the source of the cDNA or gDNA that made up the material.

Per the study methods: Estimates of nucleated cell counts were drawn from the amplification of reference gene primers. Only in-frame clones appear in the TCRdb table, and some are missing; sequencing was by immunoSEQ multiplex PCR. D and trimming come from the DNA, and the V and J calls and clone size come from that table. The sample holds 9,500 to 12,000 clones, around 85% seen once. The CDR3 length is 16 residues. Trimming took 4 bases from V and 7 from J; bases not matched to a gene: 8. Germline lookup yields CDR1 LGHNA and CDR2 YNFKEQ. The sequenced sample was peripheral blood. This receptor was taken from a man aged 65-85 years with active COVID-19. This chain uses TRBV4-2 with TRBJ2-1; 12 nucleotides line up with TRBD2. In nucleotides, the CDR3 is TGTGCCAGCAGCCCCCTACACCTAGCGGGGGGGAATGAGCAGTTCTTC. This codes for CASSPLHLAGGNEQFF.